Below, one T cell receptor (beta chain) is given with its context. No antigen is known for it. This record comes from a study of T-cell reconstitution after alpha-beta-depleted transplantation in children. General observations from the study: T-cell counts and diversity at one year post-transplant came mainly from newly produced T cells. Several hundred expanded graft clones reportedly were the source of alpha-beta T cells about two months after transplant. The origin of high day-60 TCRbeta diversity in some patients lay in surviving recipient T cells and thymic progenitors.

CDR3 size: 15 residues. V gave up 0 bases and J gave up 7 bases, with 12 bases separating them. Germline-derived CDR1 and CDR2 are LGHNA and YSLEER. Unique molecular identifiers featured in how the TCRbeta library was prepared. TCRdb re-called the PCR reads with MiXCR, one entry per CDR3 protein. The profile shows about 580,000 distinct CDR3 sequences, roughly 23% of them singletons. The TCR sequence derives from a boy younger than two who had a stem cell transplant for acute myeloid leukemia, so the T cells may come from the graft donor. This material consisted of PBMCs, mostly from graft donor cells, taken 360 days after TCRalphabeta/CD19-depleted stem cell transplant. The chain links TRBV4-3 to TRBJ2-2; D is ambiguous. CDR3 region: CASSQEENLYGELFF. Written as DNA, the CDR3 is TGCGCCAGCAGCCAAGAAGAAAATCTATACGGGGAGCTGTTTTTT.